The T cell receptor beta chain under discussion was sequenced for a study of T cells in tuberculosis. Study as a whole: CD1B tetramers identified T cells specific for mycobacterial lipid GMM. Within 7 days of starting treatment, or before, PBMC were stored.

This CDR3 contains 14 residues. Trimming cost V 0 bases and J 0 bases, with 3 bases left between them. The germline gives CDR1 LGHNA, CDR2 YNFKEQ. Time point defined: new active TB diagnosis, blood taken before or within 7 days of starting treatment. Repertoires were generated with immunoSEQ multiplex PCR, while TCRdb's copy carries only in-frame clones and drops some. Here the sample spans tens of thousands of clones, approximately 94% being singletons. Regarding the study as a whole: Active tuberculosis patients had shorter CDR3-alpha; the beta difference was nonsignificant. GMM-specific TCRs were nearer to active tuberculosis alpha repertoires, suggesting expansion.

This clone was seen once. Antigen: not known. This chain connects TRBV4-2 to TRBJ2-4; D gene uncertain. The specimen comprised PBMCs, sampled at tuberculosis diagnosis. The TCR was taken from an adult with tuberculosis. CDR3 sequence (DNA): TGTGCCAGCAGCCAAGACCAAGCCAAAAACATTCAGTACTTC. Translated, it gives CASSQDQAKNIQYF.